The clone carrying this T cell receptor beta chain was picked up a small number of times. Antigen: not known. The data belong to a study of tumor and adjacent non-tumor tissue in lung cancer. Study background: Histology: 11 to 13 adenocarcinoma, a couple of squamous cell carcinoma, 1 small cell lung cancer. General study results and limits: Normal lung showed higher cumulative top 100 clone frequency than tumor.

The library came from three nested PCR rounds adapted from ARM-PCR protocols. MiXCR was run by TCRdb on the multiplex PCR reads, yielding one entry per CDR3 protein. The repertoire holds 71,000 or so distinct CDR3 sequences, with 80% as singletons. RNA was extracted from bulk tissue without any cell sorting. Chemotherapy-naive patients with new lung cancer underwent thoracic surgery in China, August–late 2014. Specimen: lung tumor tissue. This TCR was recovered from a woman aged 45-65 years with non-small cell lung cancer.

CDR3 amino acids: CISSLAGVTAYEQYF. The DNA for the CDR3 is TGTATCAGCAGCTTAGCAGGGGTCACCGCGTACGAGCAGTACTTC. The rearrangement joins TRBV11-2 to TRBJ2-7; D is possibly TRBD1 (6 bases). The germline gives CDR1 SGHAT, CDR2 FQNNGV. CDR3 size: 15 residues. Variable domain in full (rest from reference TRBV11-2 and TRBJ2-7): EAGVAQSPRYKIIEKRQSVAFWCNPISGHATLYWYQQILGQGPKLLIQFQNNGVVDDSQLPKDRFSAERLKGVDSTLKIQPAKLEDSAVYLCISSLAGVTAYEQYFGPGTRLTVT.